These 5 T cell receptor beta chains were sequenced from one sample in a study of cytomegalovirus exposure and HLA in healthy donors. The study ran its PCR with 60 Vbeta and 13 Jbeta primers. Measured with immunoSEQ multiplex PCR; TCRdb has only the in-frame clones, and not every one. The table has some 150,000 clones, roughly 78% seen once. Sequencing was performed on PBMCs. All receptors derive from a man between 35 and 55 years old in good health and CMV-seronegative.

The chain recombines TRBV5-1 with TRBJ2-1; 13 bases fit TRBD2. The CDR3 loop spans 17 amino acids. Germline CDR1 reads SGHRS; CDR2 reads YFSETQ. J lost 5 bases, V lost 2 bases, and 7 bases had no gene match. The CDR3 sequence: CASSFGLAGVGNNEQFF. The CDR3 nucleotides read TGCGCCAGCAGCTTCGGACTAGCGGGAGTGGGTAACAATGAGCAGTTCTTC.

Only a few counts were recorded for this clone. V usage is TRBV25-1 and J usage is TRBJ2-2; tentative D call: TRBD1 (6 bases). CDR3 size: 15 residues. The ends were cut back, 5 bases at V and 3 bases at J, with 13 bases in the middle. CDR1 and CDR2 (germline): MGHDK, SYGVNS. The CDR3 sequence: CASSLGAEDTGELFF. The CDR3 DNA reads TGTGCCAGCAGTTTGGGGGCAGAGGACACCGGGGAGCTGTTTTTT.

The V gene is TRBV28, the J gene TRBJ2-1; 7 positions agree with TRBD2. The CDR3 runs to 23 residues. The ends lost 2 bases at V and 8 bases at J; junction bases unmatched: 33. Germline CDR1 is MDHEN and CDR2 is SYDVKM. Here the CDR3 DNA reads TGTGCCAGCAGTTTAGGAGTCAAAAGTCATACCCTTAGGACGGGCGGGAGAGAGCATGAGCAGTTCTTC. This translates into CASSLGVKSHTLRTGGREHEQFF.

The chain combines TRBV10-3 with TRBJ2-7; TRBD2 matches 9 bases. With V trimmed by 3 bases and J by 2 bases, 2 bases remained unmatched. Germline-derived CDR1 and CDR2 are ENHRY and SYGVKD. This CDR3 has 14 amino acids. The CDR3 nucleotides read TGTGCCATCAGTGATCTAGCGGGGACCTACGAGCAGTACTTC. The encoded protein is CAISDLAGTYEQYF.

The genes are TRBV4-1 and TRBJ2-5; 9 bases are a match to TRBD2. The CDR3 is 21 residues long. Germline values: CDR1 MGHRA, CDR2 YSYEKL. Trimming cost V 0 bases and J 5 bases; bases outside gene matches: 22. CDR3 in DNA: TGCGCCAGCAGCCAAGAGAGCTCGGGCTTGGGAAGATCAGCGGGAGGTGAGACCCAGTACTTC. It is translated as CASSQESSGLGRSAGGETQYF.